These 26 T cell receptor beta chains were all obtained from the same sample, sequenced in a study of T cells after yellow fever vaccination. TCRdb analysed the 5' RACE reads with MiXCR anew, one entry per CDR3 protein. Among a few hundred thousand distinct CDR3 sequences listed, 6.9% were seen once. This sample comprised CD4+ T cells sorted from PBMCs, obtained 15 days after the yellow fever booster vaccination. Receptor source: a man between 25 and 39 years old who received the YFV17D yellow fever vaccine.

A few counts support this clonotype. The chain couples TRBV7-9 to TRBJ2-3, with unresolved D. Germline V gene sequence: CDR1 SEHNR, CDR2 FQNEAQ (reference sequence). The CDR3 has 15 amino acids. Trimming shortened V by 2 bases and J by 2 bases, and 11 bases separated the two germline ends. The CDR3 loop is CASSLKGRITDTQYF. The CDR3 DNA reads as TGTGCCAGCAGCTTAAAAGGGCGGATCACAGATACGCAGTATTTT. Using reference TRBV7-9 and TRBJ2-3 for the parts outside the CDR3, the full variable domain is DTGVSQNPRHKITKRGQNVTFRCDPISEHNRLYWYRQTLGQGPEFLTYFQNEAQLEKSRLLSDRFSAERPKGSFSTLEIQRTEQGDSAMYLCASSLKGRITDTQYFGPGTRLTVL.

V is TRBV7-2 and J is TRBJ2-1; 9 bases line up with TRBD2. This CDR3 is built from 15 residues. CDR1 is SGHTA and CDR2 is FQGNSA in the germline V gene. V was pared by 1 base and J by 6 bases, with 4 bases of the junction left unmatched. Here the CDR3 reads CASSLVAGDVNEQFF. CDR3 bases: TGTGCCAGCAGCTTAGTAGCGGGAGATGTCAATGAGCAGTTCTTC.

This clonotype was found a few times. This chain links TRBV5-1 with TRBJ2-3; weak D call: TRBD2 (5 bases). The CDR3 has 15 amino acids. V lost 4 bases and J 0 bases, leaving 12 bases between the germline ends. CDR1 is SGHRS and CDR2 is YFSETQ in the germline V gene. CDR3 amino acids: CASSRSVTSTDTQYF. The CDR3, as DNA: TGCGCCAGCAGCCGTAGCGTGACGAGCACAGATACGCAGTATTTT.

This clonotype was seen many times. The V gene is TRBV5-1, the J gene TRBJ1-2, with D hard to call. The CDR3 has 13 residues. Germline V gene data show CDR1 as SGHRS and CDR2 as YFSETQ. Trimming pared 0 bases from V and 1 base from J, leaving 4 bases between. The CDR3 is CASSLGLNYGYTF. In DNA form, the CDR3 reads TGCGCCAGCAGCTTGGGACTTAACTATGGCTACACCTTC.

The gene calls are TRBV7-2 and TRBJ2-7; 7 bases match TRBD2. In germline, CDR1 is SGHTA, CDR2 FQGNSA. The V and J ends lost 5 bases and 4 bases, in that order; junction bases with no gene match: 8. The CDR3 has 14 amino acids. The chain's CDR3 is CASSGASGVYEQYF. The CDR3, as DNA: TGTGCCAGCAGCGGTGCTAGCGGAGTGTACGAGCAGTACTTC.

This clonotype has ten or more counts. J is TRBJ1-2 and V is TRBV29-1; 7 bases map to TRBD1. The length of the CDR3 is 13 residues. Germline lookup yields CDR1 SQVTM and CDR2 ANQGSEA. J gave up 6 bases and V 6 bases, and 10 bases lay outside the gene matches. The CDR3 loop reads CSVTGWMGNGYTF. CDR3 nucleotide sequence: TGCAGCGTGACAGGGTGGATGGGGAATGGCTACACCTTC.

This clonotype has a handful of counts. The chain has TRBV5-1 and TRBJ2-1; D unclear. Trimming removed 3 bases at V and 5 bases at J, with 18 bases between. The germline V gene has CDR1 SGHRS and CDR2 YFSETQ. This CDR3 has 16 amino acids. CDR3 sequence (DNA): TGCGCCAGCAGCTCCGTCGGATACGGTTATCACAATGAGCAGTTCTTC. It encodes CASSSVGYGYHNEQFF.

The rearrangement joins TRBV5-4 to TRBJ2-3, with D possibly being TRBD1 (6 bases). This CDR3 contains 21 residues. The germline V and J ends were trimmed by 1 base and 1 base, with 28 bases remaining between them. Germline CDR1 and CDR2: SGHNT and YYREEE (reference sequence). CDR3 in DNA: TGTGCCAGCAGCTTGTTGTTGCAGAACAGGGCCTCATGGGGTCGCACAGATACGCAGTATTTT. Translating it yields CASSLLLQNRASWGRTDTQYF. The variable domain in full, completed from reference TRBV5-4 and TRBJ2-3, reads ETGVTQSPTHLIKTRGQQVTLRCSSQSGHNTVSWYQQALGQGPQFIFQYYREEENGRGNFPPRFSGLQFPNYSSELNVNALELDDSALYLCASSLLLQNRASWGRTDTQYFGPGTRLTVL.

At least ten counts were recorded for this clonotype. This rearrangement joins TRBV5-1 to TRBJ1-1; TRBD1 matches at 8 bases. The length of the CDR3 is 15 residues. V gave up 4 bases and J gave up 6 bases; unmatched junction bases: 11. Germline CDR1 SGHRS, CDR2 YFSETQ. CDR3 protein: CASSPNLDRAAEAFF. The CDR3 nucleotides read TGCGCCAGCAGCCCAAACCTGGACAGGGCTGCTGAAGCTTTCTTT.

This clonotype has just a few counts. The rearrangement uses TRBV5-1 and TRBJ2-4; 9 nucleotides match TRBD1. Unmatched junction bases numbered 3, after V lost 1 base and J lost 7 bases. The CDR3 has 14 residues. CDR1 SGHRS and CDR2 YFSETQ come from the germline V gene. CDR3 loop: CASSLPGQGNIQYF. The CDR3 bases are TGCGCCAGCAGCTTGCCTGGACAGGGGAACATTCAGTACTTC.

The genes are TRBV12-3 or TRBV12-4 and TRBJ2-7, with D perhaps TRBD1 or TRBD2 (5 bases each). The CDR3 is 15 residues long. V lost 6 bases to trimming and J lost 2 bases, with 17 bases between them. The CDR3 nucleotides are TGTGCCAGCAGCCCCCGGGGACCGAGAGCCTACGAGCAGTACTTC. This sequence encodes CASSPRGPRAYEQYF.

This clonotype was detected only a few times. The chain uses TRBV20-1 and TRBJ1-5; no clear D gene. The CDR3 spans 13 residues. Germline CDR1 reads DFQATT; CDR2 reads SNEGSKA (reference sequence). For the CDR3, the DNA is TGCAGGGCACTTCTCGGGCAGAATCAGCCCCAGCATTTT. Translation: CRALLGQNQPQHF.

This chain links TRBV11-2 with TRBJ1-1, with no clear D. V lost 2 bases, J lost 2 bases, and 9 bases lay in between. This CDR3 has 14 residues. Germline values: CDR1 SGHAT, CDR2 FQNNGV. CDR3 coding DNA: TGTGCCAGCAGCTTAAGGACCGATAACACTGAAGCTTTCTTT. This translates into CASSLRTDNTEAFF. Combining the CDR3 with reference TRBV11-2 and TRBJ1-1 gives the whole variable domain EAGVAQSPRYKIIEKRQSVAFWCNPISGHATLYWYQQILGQGPKLLIQFQNNGVVDDSQLPKDRFSAERLKGVDSTLKIQPAKLEDSAVYLCASSLRTDNTEAFFGQGTRLTVV.

The rearrangement links TRBV20-1 to TRBJ2-5, with D possibly TRBD2 on 6 matching bases. The V and J ends lost 7 bases and 2 bases respectively, with 20 bases between them. Germline CDR1 reads DFQATT; CDR2 reads SNEGSKA (reference sequence). This CDR3 is built from 15 residues. The chain's CDR3 is CSVAPPSGRQETQYF. The CDR3 DNA follows: TGCAGTGTTGCCCCGCCGTCGGGGAGGCAAGAGACCCAGTACTTC.

This clonotype was recorded at least ten times. V is TRBV5-1 and J is TRBJ2-1; D may be TRBD2 (6 bases). From germline, CDR1 is SGHRS and CDR2 YFSETQ. The CDR3 contains 12 residues. Trimming shortened V by 0 bases and J by 13 bases, and 11 bases separated the two germline ends. CDR3 loop: CASSLEREKQFF. The CDR3 DNA is TGCGCCAGCAGCTTGGAACGGGAGAAACAGTTCTTC.

The chain carries TRBV4-3 and TRBJ2-4; 9 bases map to TRBD1. V gave up 1 base and J gave up 9 bases; unmatched junction bases: 10. The CDR3 length is 16 residues. Germline V gene data show CDR1 as LGHNA and CDR2 as YSLEER. CDR3 sequence reads: CASSQGSAGQGSIQYF. The CDR3 DNA follows: TGCGCCAGCAGCCAAGGATCCGCGGGACAGGGCAGCATTCAGTACTTC.

V is TRBV20-1 and J is TRBJ2-6; possibly TRBD2 for D (5 bases). CDR1 and CDR2 (germline): DFQATT, SNEGSKA (reference sequence). The CDR3 totals 15 residues. V was cut by 4 bases and J by 0 bases, with 10 bases left in between. The CDR3 nucleotides read TGCAGTGCTAACCCGAGGGTCTCTGGGGCCAACGTCCTGACTTTC. This sequence encodes CSANPRVSGANVLTF.

Concerning this clonotype itself: Given a much more abundant clone one base away, this may be a read error. The chain employs TRBV7-8 and TRBJ1-1, with D unclear. The CDR3 has 14 amino acids. Germline CDR1 is SGHVS and CDR2 is FQNEAQ. V was shortened by 1 base and J by 5 bases, with 11 bases between the two germline ends. CDR3: CASSLDSGRTEAFF. The DNA for the CDR3 is TGTGCCAGCAGCTTAGACAGCGGGAGGACTGAAGCTTTCTTT.

There are a few counts of this clonotype. The chain recombines TRBV6-5 with TRBJ2-3, with a tentative D call TRBD2 (5 bases). Trimming removed 2 bases from V and 1 base from J, with 7 bases in between. There are 14 residues in the CDR3. Germline assignment: CDR1 MNHEY and CDR2 SVGAGI. CDR3 sequence reads: CASSYPGGTDTQYF. CDR3 DNA: TGTGCCAGCAGTTACCCCGGGGGCACAGATACGCAGTATTTT.

In its sample, this clonotype was seen many times. V and J are TRBV7-2 and TRBJ2-1; TRBD2 aligns across 9 bases. V shed 1 base and J 10 bases; nucleotides not matched to a gene: 11. Looked up from germline, CDR1 is SGHTA and CDR2 is FQGNSA. CDR3 length: 16 residues. The CDR3 coding sequence is TGTGCCAGCAGCTTAGTTCGAACTAGCGGGTTAAGAGAGCAGTTCTTC. Translation: CASSLVRTSGLREQFF.

The table lists this clonotype with many counts. The chain links TRBV13 to TRBJ2-7; D is ambiguous. The CDR3 extends over 14 amino acids. Germline V lookup: CDR1 PRHDT, CDR2 FYEKMQ (reference sequence). V was shortened by 3 bases and J by 2 bases, with 11 bases between the two germline ends. Here the CDR3 DNA reads TGTGCCAGCAGCTTCGAAGGGTTAGCCTACGAGCAGTACTTC. It yields the protein CASSFEGLAYEQYF.

The CDR3 sequence is CASSTWRMNTEAFF. The CDR3 DNA reads TGCGCCAGCAGTACGTGGCGGATGAACACTGAAGCTTTCTTT. The chain uses TRBV5-1 and TRBJ1-1; D is unresolved. The CDR3 sequence is 14 residues long. V lost 5 bases, J lost 0 bases, and 11 bases lay in between. The V gene's germline CDR1 is SGHRS and CDR2 YFSETQ.

The chain employs TRBV7-9 and TRBJ1-3; tentatively, D is TRBD1 (5 bases). This CDR3 has 15 amino acids. CDR1 is SEHNR, CDR2 FQNEAQ, per germline (reference sequence). The V end lost 4 bases, the J end lost 4 bases, and 14 bases lay between the germline ends. The CDR3 sequence: CASSSGTGLGNTIYF. As DNA, the CDR3 is TGTGCCAGCAGCTCCGGGACGGGATTAGGAAACACCATATATTTT.

The gene calls are TRBV7-9 and TRBJ2-3, with D possibly being TRBD2 (6 bases). The germline V and J ends were trimmed by 7 bases and 4 bases, with 15 bases remaining between them. Germline CDR1 SEHNR, CDR2 FQNEAQ (reference sequence). The CDR3 is made up of 14 amino acids. Here the CDR3 DNA reads TGTGCCAGCACCCCAGGCAGGGAGGCAGATACGCAGTATTTT. As protein: CASTPGREADTQYF.

This clonotype came up many times. V usage is TRBV29-1 and J usage is TRBJ1-5; no clear D. Germline loops: CDR1 SQVTM, CDR2 ANQGSEA. The CDR3 length is 13 residues. With 1 base removed from V and 4 bases from J, the gap between germline ends came to 8 bases. The CDR3 protein is CSVEVGLNQPQHF. CDR3 DNA: TGCAGCGTTGAAGTAGGCCTTAATCAGCCCCAGCATTTT.

V usage is TRBV12-3 or TRBV12-4 and J usage is TRBJ1-3; D possibly corresponds to TRBD1 (5 bases). The V end lost 7 bases, the J end lost 4 bases, and 8 bases lay between the germline ends. CDR3 length equals 12 residues. This CDR3 is CASISGGNTIYF. The CDR3 DNA follows: TGTGCCAGCATCTCAGGGGGAAACACCATATATTTT.